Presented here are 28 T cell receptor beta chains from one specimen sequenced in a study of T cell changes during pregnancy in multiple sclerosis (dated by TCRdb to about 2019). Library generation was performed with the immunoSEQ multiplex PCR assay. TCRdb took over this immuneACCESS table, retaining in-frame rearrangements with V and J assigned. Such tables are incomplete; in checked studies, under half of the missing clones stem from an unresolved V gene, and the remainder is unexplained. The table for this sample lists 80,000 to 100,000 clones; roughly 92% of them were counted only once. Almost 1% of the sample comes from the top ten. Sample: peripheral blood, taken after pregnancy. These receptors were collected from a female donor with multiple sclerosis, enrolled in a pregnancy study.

This CDR3 reads CASSIAGGQGVETQYF. The CDR3, as DNA: TGTGCCAGTAGTATAGCAGGTGGCCAGGGCGTAGAGACCCAGTACTTC. The chain carries TRBV19 and TRBJ2-5, with TRBD1 as a possible D gene (5 bases). Looked up from germline, CDR1 is LNHDA and CDR2 is SQIVND (reference sequence). The CDR3 spans 16 residues. V was trimmed by 1 base and J by 4 bases, leaving 16 bases between them.

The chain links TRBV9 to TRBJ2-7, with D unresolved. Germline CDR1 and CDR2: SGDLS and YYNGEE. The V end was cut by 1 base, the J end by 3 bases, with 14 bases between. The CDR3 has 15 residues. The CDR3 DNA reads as TGTGCCAGCAGCGTAAGCCCTTCACCAAGCTACGAGCAGTACTTC. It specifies CASSVSPSPSYEQYF.

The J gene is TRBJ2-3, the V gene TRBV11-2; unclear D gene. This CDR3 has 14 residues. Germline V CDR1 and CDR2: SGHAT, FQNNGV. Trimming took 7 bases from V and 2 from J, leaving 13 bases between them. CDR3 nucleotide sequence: TGTGCCAGCACAGAAGGCGGCCTCACAGATACGCAGTATTTT. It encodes CASTEGGLTDTQYF.

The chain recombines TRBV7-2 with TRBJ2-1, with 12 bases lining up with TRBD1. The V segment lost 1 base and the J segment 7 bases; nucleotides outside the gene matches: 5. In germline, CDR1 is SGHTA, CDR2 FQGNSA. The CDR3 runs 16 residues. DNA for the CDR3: TGTGCCAGCAGCTTAGGGGGACAGGGGGCGTTGAATGAGCAGTTCTTC. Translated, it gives CASSLGGQGALNEQFF.

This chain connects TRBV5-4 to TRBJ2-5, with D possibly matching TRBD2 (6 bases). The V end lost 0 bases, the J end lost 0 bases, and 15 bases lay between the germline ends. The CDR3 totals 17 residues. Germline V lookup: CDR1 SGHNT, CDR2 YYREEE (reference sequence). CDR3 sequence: CASSLEASVLYQETQYF. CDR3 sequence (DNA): TGTGCCAGCAGCTTGGAGGCTAGCGTCTTGTACCAAGAGACCCAGTACTTC.

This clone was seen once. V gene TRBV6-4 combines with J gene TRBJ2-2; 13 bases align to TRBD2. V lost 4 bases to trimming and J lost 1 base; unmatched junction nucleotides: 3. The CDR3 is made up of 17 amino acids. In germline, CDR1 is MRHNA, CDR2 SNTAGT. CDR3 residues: CASSAGTSGENTGELFF. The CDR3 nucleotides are TGTGCCAGCAGTGCCGGGACTAGCGGGGAGAACACCGGGGAGCTGTTTTTT.

The CDR3 protein is CASDWTSGSQEQFF. The DNA for the CDR3 is TGTGCCAGCGATTGGACTAGCGGGAGTCAAGAGCAGTTCTTC. The chain uses TRBV2 and TRBJ2-1; 13 nucleotides align to TRBD2. Germline assignment: CDR1 SNHLY and CDR2 FYNNEI. J lost 10 bases, V lost 8 bases, and 8 bases had no gene match. This CDR3 comprises 14 residues. Full variable domain (rest looked up from reference TRBV2 and TRBJ2-1): EPEVTQTPSHQVTQMGQEVILRCVPISNHLYFYWYRQILGQKVEFLVSFYNNEISEKSEIFDDQFSVERPDGSNFTLKIRSTKLEDSAMYFCASDWTSGSQEQFFGPGTRLTVL.

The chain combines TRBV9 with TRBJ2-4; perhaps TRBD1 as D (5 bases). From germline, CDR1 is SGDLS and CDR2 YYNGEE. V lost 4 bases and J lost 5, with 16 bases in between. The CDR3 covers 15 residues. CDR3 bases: TGTGCCAGCAGCCCCTCGGGCAGGGCCCAAAACATTCAGTACTTC. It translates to CASSPSGRAQNIQYF. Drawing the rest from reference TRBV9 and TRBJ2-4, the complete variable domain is DSGVTQTPKHLITATGQRVTLRCSPRSGDLSVYWYQQSLDQGLQFLIQYYNGEERAKGNILERFSAQQFPDLHSELNLSSLELGDSALYFCASSPSGRAQNIQYFGAGTRLSVL.

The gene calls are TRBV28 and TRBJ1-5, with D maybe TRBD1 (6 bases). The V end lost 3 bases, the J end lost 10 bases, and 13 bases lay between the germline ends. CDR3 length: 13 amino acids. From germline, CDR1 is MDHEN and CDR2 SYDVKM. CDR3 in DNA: TGTGCCAGCAGTTTGGACAGAGTAGAACCCCAGCATTTT. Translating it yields CASSLDRVEPQHF. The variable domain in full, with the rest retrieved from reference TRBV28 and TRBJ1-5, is DVKVTQSSRYLVKRTGEKVFLECVQDMDHENMFWYRQDPGLGLRLIYFSYDVKMKEKGDIPEGYSVSREKKERFSLILESASTNQTSMYLCASSLDRVEPQHFGDGTRLSIL.

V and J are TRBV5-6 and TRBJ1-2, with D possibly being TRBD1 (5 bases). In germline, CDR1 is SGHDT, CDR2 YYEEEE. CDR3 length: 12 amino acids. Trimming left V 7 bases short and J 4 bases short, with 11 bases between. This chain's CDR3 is CASSQGGYGYTF. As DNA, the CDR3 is TGTGCCAGCTCCCAGGGAGGCTATGGCTACACCTTC.

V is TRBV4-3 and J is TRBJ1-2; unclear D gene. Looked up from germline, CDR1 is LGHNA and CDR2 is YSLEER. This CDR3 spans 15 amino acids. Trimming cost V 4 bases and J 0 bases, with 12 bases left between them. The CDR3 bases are TGCGCCAGCAGCCCCTCCTCATCGGCTAACTATGGCTACACCTTC. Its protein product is CASSPSSSANYGYTF.

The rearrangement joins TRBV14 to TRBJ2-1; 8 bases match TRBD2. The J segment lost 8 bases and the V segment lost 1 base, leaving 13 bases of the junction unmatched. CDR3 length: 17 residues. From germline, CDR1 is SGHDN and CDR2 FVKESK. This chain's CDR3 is CASSQGGGLARVDEQFF. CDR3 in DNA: TGTGCCAGCAGCCAAGGAGGAGGACTAGCTCGGGTGGATGAGCAGTTCTTC.

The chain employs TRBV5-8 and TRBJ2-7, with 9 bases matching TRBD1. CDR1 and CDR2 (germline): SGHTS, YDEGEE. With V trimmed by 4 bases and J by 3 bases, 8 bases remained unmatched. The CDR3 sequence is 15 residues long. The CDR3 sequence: CASSPLGQGVYEQYF. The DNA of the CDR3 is TGTGCCAGCAGCCCCTTGGGACAGGGTGTCTACGAGCAGTACTTC.

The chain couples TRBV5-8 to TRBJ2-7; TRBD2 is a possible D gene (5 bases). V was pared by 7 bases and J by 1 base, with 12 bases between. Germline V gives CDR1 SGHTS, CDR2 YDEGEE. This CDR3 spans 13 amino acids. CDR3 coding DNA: TGTGCCAGCGAGCACCGGGATTCCTACGAGCAGTACTTC. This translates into CASEHRDSYEQYF. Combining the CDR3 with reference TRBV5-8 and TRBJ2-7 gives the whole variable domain EAGVTQSPTHLIKTRGQQATLRCSPISGHTSVYWYQQALGLGLQFLLWYDEGEERNRGNFPPRFSGRQFPNYSSELNVNALELEDSALYLCASEHRDSYEQYFGPGTRLTVT.

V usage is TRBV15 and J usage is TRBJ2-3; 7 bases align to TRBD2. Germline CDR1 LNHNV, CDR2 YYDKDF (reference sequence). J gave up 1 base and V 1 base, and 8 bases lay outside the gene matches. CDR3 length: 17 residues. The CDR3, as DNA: TGTGCCACCAGCAGAGGACTAAGCGGGGATCGCACAGATACGCAGTATTTT. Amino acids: CATSRGLSGDRTDTQYF.

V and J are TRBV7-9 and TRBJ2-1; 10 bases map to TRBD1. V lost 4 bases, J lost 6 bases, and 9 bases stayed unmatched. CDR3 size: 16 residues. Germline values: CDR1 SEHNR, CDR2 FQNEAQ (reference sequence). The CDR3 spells CASSSGPGQGTNEQFF. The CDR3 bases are TGTGCCAGCAGCTCCGGACCGGGACAGGGGACCAATGAGCAGTTCTTC. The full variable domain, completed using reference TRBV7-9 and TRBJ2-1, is DTGVSQNPRHKITKRGQNVTFRCDPISEHNRLYWYRQTLGQGPEFLTYFQNEAQLEKSRLLSDRFSAERPKGSFSTLEIQRTEQGDSAMYLCASSSGPGQGTNEQFFGPGTRLTVL.

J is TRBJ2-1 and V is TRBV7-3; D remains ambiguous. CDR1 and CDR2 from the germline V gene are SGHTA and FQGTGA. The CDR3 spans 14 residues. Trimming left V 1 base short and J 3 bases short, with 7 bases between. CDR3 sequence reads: CASSLRPRYNEQFF. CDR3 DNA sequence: TGTGCCAGCAGCTTAAGGCCTCGCTACAATGAGCAGTTCTTC.

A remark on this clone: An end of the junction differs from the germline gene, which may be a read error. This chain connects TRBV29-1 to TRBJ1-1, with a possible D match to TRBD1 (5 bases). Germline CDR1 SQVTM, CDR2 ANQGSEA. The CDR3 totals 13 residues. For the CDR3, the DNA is TGCAGCGTTGAGAGACAGTTGAACGCTGAAGCTTTCTTT. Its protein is CSVERQLNAEAFF.

The CDR3 nucleotides read TGTGCCAGCAGTCCCTCGGACAGGGGGACGCAGTTCTTC. Its translation: CASSPSDRGTQFF. V and J are TRBV6-5 and TRBJ2-1; 10 positions agree with TRBD1. V was pared by 5 bases and J by 12 bases, with 7 bases of the junction left unmatched. The CDR3 runs to 13 residues. The V gene's germline CDR1 is MNHEY and CDR2 SVGAGI.

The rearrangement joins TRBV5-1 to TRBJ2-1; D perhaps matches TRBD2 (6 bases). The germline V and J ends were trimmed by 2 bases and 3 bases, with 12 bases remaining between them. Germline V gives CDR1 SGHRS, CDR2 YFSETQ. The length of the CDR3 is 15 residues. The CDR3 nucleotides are TGCGCCAGCAGCTTCCGGGACTCTTTCTACAATGAGCAGTTCTTC. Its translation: CASSFRDSFYNEQFF.

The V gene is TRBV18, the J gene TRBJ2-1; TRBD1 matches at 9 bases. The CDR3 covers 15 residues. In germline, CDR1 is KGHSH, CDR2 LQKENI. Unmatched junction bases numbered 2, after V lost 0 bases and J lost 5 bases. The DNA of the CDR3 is TGTGCCAGCTCACCACCGCGGACAGGGGACAATGAGCAGTTCTTC. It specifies CASSPPRTGDNEQFF.

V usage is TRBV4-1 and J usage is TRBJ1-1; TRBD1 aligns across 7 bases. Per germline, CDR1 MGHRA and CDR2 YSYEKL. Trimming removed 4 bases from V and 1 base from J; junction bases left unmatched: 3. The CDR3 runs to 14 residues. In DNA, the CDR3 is TGCGCCAGCAGCCCGACAGGGTGGAACACTGAAGCTTTCTTT. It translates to CASSPTGWNTEAFF.

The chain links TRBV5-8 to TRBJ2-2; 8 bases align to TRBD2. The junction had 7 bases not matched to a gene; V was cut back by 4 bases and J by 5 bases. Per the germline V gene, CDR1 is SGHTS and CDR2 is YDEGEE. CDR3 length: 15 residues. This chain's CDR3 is CASSGLAGFTGELFF. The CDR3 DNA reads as TGTGCCAGCAGCGGGTTAGCGGGGTTTACCGGGGAGCTGTTTTTT.

CDR3: CASRGSAGPQYF. CDR3 in DNA: TGTGCCAGTAGGGGTAGCGCGGGGCCCCAGTACTTC. The J gene is TRBJ2-5, the V gene TRBV19, with D possibly being TRBD2 (6 bases). Germline CDR1 is LNHDA and CDR2 is SQIVND (reference sequence). Trimming took 6 bases from V and 9 from J, leaving 14 bases between them. This CDR3 region has 12 residues.

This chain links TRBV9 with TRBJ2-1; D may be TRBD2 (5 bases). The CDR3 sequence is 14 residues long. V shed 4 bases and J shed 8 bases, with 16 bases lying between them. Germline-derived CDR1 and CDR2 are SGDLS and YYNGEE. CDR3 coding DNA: TGTGCCAGCAGCCCCCGGACTCTCTCCGATGAGCAGTTCTTC. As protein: CASSPRTLSDEQFF.

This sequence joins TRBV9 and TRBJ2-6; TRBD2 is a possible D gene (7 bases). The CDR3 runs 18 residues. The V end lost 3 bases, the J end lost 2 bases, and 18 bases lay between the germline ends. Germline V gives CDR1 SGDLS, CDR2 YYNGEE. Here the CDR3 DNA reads TGTGCCAGCAGCGCCGATCTGAGGGGGGGGGCTGGGGCCAACGTCCTGACTTTC. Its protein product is CASSADLRGGAGANVLTF.

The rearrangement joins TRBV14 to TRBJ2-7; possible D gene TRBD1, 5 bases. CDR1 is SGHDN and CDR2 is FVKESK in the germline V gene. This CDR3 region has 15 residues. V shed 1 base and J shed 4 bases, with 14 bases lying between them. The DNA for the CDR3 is TGTGCCAGCAGCCAAGGTATAGGGGCACTGTACGAGCAGTACTTC. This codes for CASSQGIGALYEQYF.

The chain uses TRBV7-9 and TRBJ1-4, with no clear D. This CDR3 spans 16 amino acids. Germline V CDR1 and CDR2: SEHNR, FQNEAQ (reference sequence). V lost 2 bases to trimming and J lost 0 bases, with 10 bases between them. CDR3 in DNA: TGTGCCAGCAGCTTACCACCGGGGTCAACTAATGAAAAACTGTTTTTT. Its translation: CASSLPPGSTNEKLFF.